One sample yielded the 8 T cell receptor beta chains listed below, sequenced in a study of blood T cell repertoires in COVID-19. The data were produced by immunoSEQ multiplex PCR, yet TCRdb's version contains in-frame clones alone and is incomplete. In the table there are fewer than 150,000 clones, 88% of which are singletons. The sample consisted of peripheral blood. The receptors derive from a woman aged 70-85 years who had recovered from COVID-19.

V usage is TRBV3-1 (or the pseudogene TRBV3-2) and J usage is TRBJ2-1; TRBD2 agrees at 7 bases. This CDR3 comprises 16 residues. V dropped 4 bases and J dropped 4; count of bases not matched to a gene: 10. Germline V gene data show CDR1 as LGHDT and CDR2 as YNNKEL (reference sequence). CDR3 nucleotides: TGTGCCAGCAGCCGCGCCAACCTAGCGGCTTACAATGAGCAGTTCTTC. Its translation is CASSRANLAAYNEQFF.

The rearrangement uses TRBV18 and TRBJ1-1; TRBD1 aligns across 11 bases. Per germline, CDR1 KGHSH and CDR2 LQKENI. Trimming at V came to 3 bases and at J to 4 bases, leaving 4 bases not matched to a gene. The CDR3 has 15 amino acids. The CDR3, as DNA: TGTGCCAGCTCACCCTCAGGGACAGGGGGCACTGAAGCTTTCTTT. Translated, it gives CASSPSGTGGTEAFF. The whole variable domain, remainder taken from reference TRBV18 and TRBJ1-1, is NAGVMQNPRHLVRRRGQEARLRCSPMKGHSHVYWYRQLPEEGLKFMVYLQKENIIDESGMPKERFSAEFPKEGPSILRIQQVVRGDSAAYFCASSPSGTGGTEAFFGQGTRLTVV.

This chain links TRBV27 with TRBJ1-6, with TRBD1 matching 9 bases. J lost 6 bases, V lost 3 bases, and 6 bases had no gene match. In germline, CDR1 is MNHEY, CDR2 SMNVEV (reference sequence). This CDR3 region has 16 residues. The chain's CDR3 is CASSFRQQGANSPLHF. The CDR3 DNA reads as TGTGCCAGCAGTTTCAGGCAACAGGGGGCTAATTCACCCCTCCACTTT.

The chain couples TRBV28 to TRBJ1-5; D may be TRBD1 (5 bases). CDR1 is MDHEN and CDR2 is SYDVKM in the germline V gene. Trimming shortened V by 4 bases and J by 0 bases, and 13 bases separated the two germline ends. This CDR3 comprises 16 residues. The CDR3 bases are TGTGCCAGCAGTTGGGGCAGCACAAATAGCAATCAGCCCCAGCATTTT. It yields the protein CASSWGSTNSNQPQHF.

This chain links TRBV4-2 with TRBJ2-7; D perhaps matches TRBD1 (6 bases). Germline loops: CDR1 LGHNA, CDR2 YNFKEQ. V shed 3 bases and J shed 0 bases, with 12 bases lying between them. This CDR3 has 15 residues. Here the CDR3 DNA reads TGTGCCAGCAGCCATGGGACACCCCGCTCCTACGAGCAGTACTTC. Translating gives CASSHGTPRSYEQYF.

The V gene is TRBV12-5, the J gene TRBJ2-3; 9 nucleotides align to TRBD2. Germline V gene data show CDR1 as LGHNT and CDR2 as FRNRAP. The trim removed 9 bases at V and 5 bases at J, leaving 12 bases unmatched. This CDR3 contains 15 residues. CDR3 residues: CASAQGLAGKDTQYF. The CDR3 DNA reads TGTGCTAGCGCCCAGGGACTAGCTGGGAAAGATACGCAGTATTTT.

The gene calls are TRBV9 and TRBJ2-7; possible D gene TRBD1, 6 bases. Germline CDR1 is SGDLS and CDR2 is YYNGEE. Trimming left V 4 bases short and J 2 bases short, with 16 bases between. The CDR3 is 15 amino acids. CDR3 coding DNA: TGTGCCAGCAGCCGAACCGGGACACCCACCTACGAGCAGTACTTC. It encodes CASSRTGTPTYEQYF.

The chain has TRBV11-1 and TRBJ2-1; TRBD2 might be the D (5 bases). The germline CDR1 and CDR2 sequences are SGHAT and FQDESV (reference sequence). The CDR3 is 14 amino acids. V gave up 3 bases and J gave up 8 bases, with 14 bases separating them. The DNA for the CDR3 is TGTGCCAGCAGCTTGAATGGATTGCGGGATGAGCAGTTCTTC. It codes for CASSLNGLRDEQFF. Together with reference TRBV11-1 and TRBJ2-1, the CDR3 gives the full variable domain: EAEVAQSPRYKITEKSQAVAFWCDPISGHATLYWYRQILGQGPELLVQFQDESVVDDSQLPKDRFSAERLKGVDSTLKIQPAELGDSAMYLCASSLNGLRDEQFFGPGTRLTVL.